A selection of T cell receptor beta chains follows, all from one sample in a study of T cell repertoires in cytomegalovirus infection. The antigens these receptors bind are not known. Using its own MiXCR run on the reads, TCRdb lists one record per CDR3 protein. The profile shows around 78,000 distinct CDR3 sequences, roughly 25% of them singletons. Sample: CD8+ T cells from cultured PBMCs, taken from culture after CMV antigen stimulation. The receptors originated from a human donor in good health (CMV status not recorded). Some clones in this sample may be carry-over from other donors' samples. The CDR3 runs from the conserved cysteine through the conserved F or W. D genes are given only for firm matches. Clone size is not always given. Where it is, it says once, few, many or a class for expanded clones.

d_call,v_call,j_call,clone_size,cdr3_aa,cdr3_nt
NA,TRBV6-5,TRBJ1-2,few,CASNNRRRNYGYTF,TGTGCCAGCAATAACAGGAGGCGAAACTATGGCTACACCTTC
TRBD1,TRBV9,TRBJ1-1,few,CASSATGLRNTEAFF,TGTGCCAGCAGCGCGACAGGGTTGAGGAACACTGAAGCTTTCTTT
TRBD2,TRBV20-1,TRBJ2-3,few,CSAKSTSGRASTDTQYF,TGCAGTGCTAAGAGTACTAGCGGGAGGGCAAGCACAGATACGCAGTATTTT
TRBD2,TRBV4-3,TRBJ2-7,NA,CASSQVASGGTYKQYF,TGCGCCAGCAGCCAGGTTGCTAGCGGGGGTACCTACAAGCAGTACTTC
NA,TRBV7-2,TRBJ2-5,many,CASTENRETQYF,TGTGCCAGCACAGAGAACCGAGAGACCCAGTACTTC
NA,TRBV15,TRBJ1-5,NA,CATSRDRAVNQPQHF,TGTGCCACCAGCAGAGATCGGGCGGTAAATCAGCCCCAGCATTTT
TRBD1,TRBV28,TRBJ1-5,NA,CASSKRQGTQPQHF,TGTGCCAGCAGCAAGAGACAGGGGACTCAGCCCCAGCATTTT
NA,TRBV6-6,TRBJ2-2,once,CASSYSGATTGELFF,TGTGCCAGCAGTTACTCGGGCGCGACCACCGGGGAGCTGTTTTTT
NA,TRBV28,TRBJ2-3,few,CASSHLGGDTQYF,TGTGCCAGCAGCCACCTAGGAGGAGATACGCAGTATTTT
TRBD2,TRBV5-1,TRBJ2-4,NA,CASSFGLVGNIQYF,TGCGCCAGCAGCTTCGGACTAGTGGGTAACATTCAGTACTTC
NA,TRBV11-3,TRBJ1-4,NA,CASRPGLSTNEKLFF,TGTGCCAGCAGGCCAGGGTTATCAACTAATGAAAAACTGTTTTTT
NA,TRBV5-1,TRBJ1-2,few,CASSLDGTENYGYTF,TGCGCCAGCAGCTTGGATGGGACGGAGAACTATGGCTACACCTTC
NA,TRBV4-3,TRBJ2-7,NA,CASSLHRVSYEQYF,TGCGCCAGCAGCCTCCACAGGGTCTCCTACGAGCAGTACTTC
TRBD1,TRBV7-6,TRBJ1-2,NA,CASSSPIDRAYGYTF,TGTGCCAGCAGCTCCCCCATCGACAGGGCCTATGGCTACACCTTC
NA,TRBV6-6,TRBJ2-3,many,CASSYSTRSNRAGDTDTQYF,TGTGCCAGCAGTTACTCAACCCGAAGCAACAGGGCTGGGGACACAGATACGCAGTATTTT
NA,TRBV5-5,TRBJ1-1,few,CASSSYNTEAFF,TGTGCCAGCAGCTCCTATAACACTGAAGCTTTCTTT
NA,TRBV7-6,TRBJ1-1,many,CASSLVSYTEAFF,TGTGCCAGCAGCTTAGTCAGTTACACTGAAGCTTTCTTT